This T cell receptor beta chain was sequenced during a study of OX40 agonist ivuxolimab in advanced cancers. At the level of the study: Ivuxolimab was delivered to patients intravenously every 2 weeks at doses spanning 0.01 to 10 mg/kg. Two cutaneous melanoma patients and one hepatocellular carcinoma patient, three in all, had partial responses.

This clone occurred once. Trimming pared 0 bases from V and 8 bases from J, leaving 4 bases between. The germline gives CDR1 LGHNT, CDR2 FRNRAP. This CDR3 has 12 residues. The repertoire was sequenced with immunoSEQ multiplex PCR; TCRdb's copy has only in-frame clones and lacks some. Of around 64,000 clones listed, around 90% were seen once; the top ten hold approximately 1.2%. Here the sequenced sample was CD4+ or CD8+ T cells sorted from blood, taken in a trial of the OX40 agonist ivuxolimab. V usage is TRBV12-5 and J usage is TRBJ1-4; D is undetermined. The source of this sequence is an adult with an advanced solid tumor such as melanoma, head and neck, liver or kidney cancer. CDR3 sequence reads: CASGLVREKLFF. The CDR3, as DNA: TGTGCTAGTGGTTTGGTACGCGAAAAACTGTTTTTT.